These 20 T cell receptor beta chains share one sample of origin, sequenced in a study of blood T cell repertoires in COVID-19 (dated by TCRdb to about 2020). The receptor library was made with the immunoSEQ multiplex PCR assay. TCRdb stores this immuneACCESS table with in-frame sequences only. Part of the clones is absent; in the studies checked, under half of the shortfall reflects unresolved V genes, and no reason is known for the rest. This sample holds about 170,000 clones; 70% to 90% were observed only once. The ten most abundant clones make up 4% to 4.5% of the sample. The sample comprised PBMCs or T cells enriched from blood (not recorded which). The receptors originated from a woman in her forties or fifties who had recovered from COVID-19.

This chain links TRBV12-3 or TRBV12-4 with TRBJ1-2; the D is unclear. V was clipped by 6 bases and J by 10 bases, with 12 bases between them. The CDR3 consists of 11 residues. The CDR3 region has the DNA TGTGCCAGCAGCCTCCTTCGAGACTACACCTTC. It specifies CASSLLRDYTF.

This chain connects TRBV5-1 to TRBJ1-4, with D tentatively TRBD1 (6 bases). V was cut by 3 bases and J by 3 bases, with 9 bases left in between. The CDR3 spans 14 residues. Germline V CDR1 and CDR2: SGHRS, YFSETQ. The CDR3, as DNA: TGCGCCAGCAGCTCTCAGGGGCCTAATGAAAAACTGTTTTTT. Its protein product is CASSSQGPNEKLFF.

The chain couples TRBV2 to TRBJ1-1; D is ambiguous. In germline, CDR1 is SNHLY, CDR2 FYNNEI. The CDR3 loop spans 14 amino acids. V lost 6 bases, J lost 1 base, and 12 bases lay in between. CDR3 protein: CASRTEVSNTEAFF. In nucleotides, the CDR3 is TGTGCCAGCAGAACTGAAGTTTCGAACACTGAAGCTTTCTTT.

The chain joins TRBV11-2 to TRBJ1-4; no definite D call. The V end lost 5 bases, the J end lost 5 bases, and 9 bases lay between the germline ends. The CDR3 sequence is 13 residues long. Germline V gives CDR1 SGHAT, CDR2 FQNNGV. The CDR3 nucleotides are TGTGCCAGCAGCGGAGGGTTAAATGAAAAACTGTTTTTT. This translates into CASSGGLNEKLFF.

This chain uses TRBV6-6 with TRBJ2-7; no reliable D call. The germline gives CDR1 MNHNY, CDR2 SVGAGI (reference sequence). Trimming took 0 bases from V and 3 from J, leaving 6 bases between them. There are 13 residues in the CDR3. In nucleotides, the CDR3 is TGTGCCAGCAGTTACTCGGGCAGCTACGAGCAGTACGTC. Protein product: CASSYSGSYEQYV.

The gene calls are TRBV12-3 or TRBV12-4 and TRBJ2-3; no reliable D call. With 3 bases removed from V and 0 bases from J, the gap between germline ends came to 4 bases. There are 13 residues in the CDR3. CDR3 amino acids: CASSFHSTDTQYF. In DNA form, the CDR3 reads TGTGCCAGCAGTTTCCATAGCACAGATACGCAGTATTTT.

In this sample, this clone turned up a few times. This chain joins TRBV5-4 and TRBJ2-1, with a possible D match to TRBD1 (5 bases). Trimming took off 1 base at V and 11 bases at J, with 19 bases between the two ends. The CDR3 runs 15 residues. Germline CDR1 SGHNT, CDR2 YYREEE (reference sequence). Written as DNA, the CDR3 is TGTGCCAGCAGCTTGCGGGTAGGGGTCCGCTCTCAGCAGTTCTTC. Its protein is CASSLRVGVRSQQFF. Using reference TRBV5-4 and TRBJ2-1 for the parts outside the CDR3, the full variable domain is ETGVTQSPTHLIKTRGQQVTLRCSSQSGHNTVSWYQQALGQGPQFIFQYYREEENGRGNFPPRFSGLQFPNYSSELNVNALELDDSALYLCASSLRVGVRSQQFFGPGTRLTVL.

In this sample, this clone turned up a few times. The gene calls are TRBV10-3 and TRBJ1-4; a weak D match, TRBD1 (6 bases). V was pared by 7 bases and J by 5 bases, with 11 bases between. Germline V lookup: CDR1 ENHRY, CDR2 SYGVKD. CDR3 length: 13 amino acids. The CDR3 nucleotides are TGTGCCATCAAGGACAGACCGAATGAAAAACTGTTTTTT. Translation gives CAIKDRPNEKLFF.

The chain has TRBV5-1 and TRBJ1-3, with 7 bases that match TRBD1. The CDR3 contains 18 residues. V lost 4 bases to trimming and J lost 5 bases; unmatched junction nucleotides: 18. Germline CDR1 is SGHRS and CDR2 is YFSETQ. CDR3 DNA: TGCGCCAGCAGCCTCGCCGCTGTAACCGGGACAGTAAGAAACACCATATATTTT. Protein: CASSLAAVTGTVRNTIYF.

This clone was seen only once. The chain recombines TRBV27 with TRBJ2-2; 7 positions agree with TRBD2. The CDR3 contains 16 residues. With V trimmed by 10 bases and J by 6 bases, 17 bases remained unmatched. Germline V CDR1 and CDR2: MNHEY, SMNVEV (reference sequence). The CDR3: CATSRRWEGRPGELFF. The CDR3 DNA reads as TGTGCCACCTCTCGTAGGTGGGAGGGCCGTCCCGGGGAGCTGTTTTTT.

The chain joins TRBV6-5 to TRBJ1-6; TRBD1 might be the D (6 bases). CDR1 MNHEY and CDR2 SVGAGI come from the germline V gene. CDR3 length equals 14 residues. Deletions cut 3 bases from V and 5 bases from J, with 8 bases between. This CDR3 is CASSYSGDNSPLHF. CDR3 in DNA: TGTGCCAGCAGTTATTCAGGGGATAATTCACCCCTCCACTTT.

The chain joins TRBV19 to TRBJ1-2, with 7 nucleotides matching TRBD1. The CDR3 spans 12 residues. The germline CDR1 and CDR2 sequences are LNHDA and SQIVND (reference sequence). V shed 9 bases and J 6 bases; nucleotides not matched to a gene: 7. DNA of the CDR3: TGTGCCAGCTCGACAGGGTTTGATGGCTACACCTTC. Translation: CASSTGFDGYTF.

As regards this clone: One end of the junction is discordant with germline, which a read error may explain. The rearrangement joins TRBV5-6 to TRBJ1-4; D remains unclear. Germline CDR1 is SGHDT and CDR2 is YYEEEE. The CDR3 is 17 amino acids. DNA of the CDR3: TGTGCCAGCACCTTGGCCTTCCCCGTGGAGGGAGGTGAAAAACTGTTTTTT. This sequence encodes CASTLAFPVEGGEKLFF.

This clone was seen many times. V gene TRBV5-1 combines with J gene TRBJ2-1; TRBD2 matches 13 bases. Germline values: CDR1 SGHRS, CDR2 YFSETQ. J was trimmed by 8 bases and V by 4 bases; bases with no gene match: 6. The CDR3 has 15 residues. The CDR3 spells CASSLGLAGVDEQFF. The DNA for the CDR3 is TGCGCCAGCAGCCTTGGACTAGCGGGAGTCGATGAGCAGTTCTTC.

The chain links TRBV5-6 to TRBJ1-2; D is unclear. The CDR3 loop spans 15 amino acids. Between the trimmed V and J ends, which lost 1 base and 4 bases, there was a span of 14 bases. Germline V gives CDR1 SGHDT, CDR2 YYEEEE. The CDR3 DNA reads TGTGCCAGCAGCTTGAGAAACGCCAACTTCTATGGCTACACCTTC. Amino acids: CASSLRNANFYGYTF.

This clone has only one observation. The chain has TRBV2 and TRBJ2-3, with 7 bases lining up with TRBD2. Unmatched junction bases numbered 6, after V lost 2 bases and J lost 4 bases. Germline CDR1 reads SNHLY; CDR2 reads FYNNEI. The CDR3 is made up of 15 amino acids. CDR3 sequence (DNA): TGTGCCAGCAGTGAACTACGCGGACTAGCAGATACGCAGTATTTT. It yields the protein CASSELRGLADTQYF.

This clone occurred a few times. The chain couples TRBV18 to TRBJ1-2; TRBD1 matches 7 bases. Germline CDR1 reads KGHSH; CDR2 reads LQKENI. This CDR3 contains 13 residues. Trimming at V came to 0 bases and at J to 10 bases, leaving 5 bases not matched to a gene. This CDR3 reads CASSPPGTEVYTF. The CDR3 bases are TGTGCCAGCTCACCACCAGGGACAGAAGTCTACACCTTC.

This clone has more than one count but fewer than ten. The chain uses TRBV5-1 and TRBJ1-2; 7 nucleotides line up with TRBD1. This CDR3 comprises 13 residues. The junction had 4 bases not matched to a gene; V was cut back by 5 bases and J by 3 bases. Germline lookup yields CDR1 SGHRS and CDR2 YFSETQ. The CDR3 DNA follows: TGCGCCAGCAGGCGTGGACAGGACTATGGCTACACCTTC. Protein product: CASRRGQDYGYTF.

By frequency in the sample, this clone is large. V usage is TRBV6-4 and J usage is TRBJ2-3, with 11 bases lining up with TRBD2. This CDR3 has 15 amino acids. The J segment lost 6 bases and the V segment lost 5 bases, leaving 7 bases of the junction unmatched. CDR1 and CDR2 from the germline V gene are MRHNA and SNTAGT. The CDR3 DNA is TGTGCCAGCAGTCGCACTAGCGGGAGTGGGGATACGCAGTATTTT. Protein product: CASSRTSGSGDTQYF.

The chain joins TRBV28 to TRBJ2-3; TRBD2 is a possible D gene (6 bases). V was clipped by 7 bases and J by 2 bases, with 10 bases between them. This CDR3 is 13 amino acids long. Germline CDR1 MDHEN, CDR2 SYDVKM. The CDR3 protein is CASTTGATDTQYF. As DNA, the CDR3 is TGTGCCAGCACCACGGGAGCCACAGATACGCAGTATTTT.